This TCR beta chain was profiled in a study of T cell responses to AZD1222 COVID-19 vaccine. A note on this clone: Its antigen remains unknown.

Data came from immunoSEQ multiplex PCR; TCRdb stores just in-frame clones and leaves some out. Altogether 95,000 to 110,000 clones are present, 89% being singletons, with the ten largest covering approximately 7%. Study-level points and caveats: Regions 160-218 and 743-854 dominated among vaccine-associated CD4 TCRs spanning spike.

The CDR3 is 15 amino acids. Germline values: CDR1 MNHEY, CDR2 SVGAGI. With 6 bases clipped from V and 3 bases from J, the junction kept 8 bases outside the gene matches. This clonotype was obtained from an adult in good health. The material was peripheral blood, obtained on day 0 of AZD1222 vaccination. The chain couples TRBV6-5 to TRBJ2-1, with 7 bases matching TRBD2. The DNA of the CDR3 is TGTGCCAGCAGCTCGACGGGAGGCCACTACAATGAGCAGTTCTTC. Protein: CASSSTGGHYNEQFF.